This T cell receptor beta chain stems from a study of regulatory T cells in long-lasting Graves disease. With iRepertoire HTBI primers and Arm-PCR of CDR3 regions, TCR beta libraries were built. MiXCR was run by TCRdb on the multiplex PCR reads, yielding one entry per CDR3 protein. The repertoire holds approximately 470,000 distinct CDR3 sequences, with around 16% as singletons. Regarding time point: newly diagnosed GD, antithyroid drugs for less than 3 months. The TCR library was made from RNA that had been extracted from PBMCs in TRIzol. This sample was shared with a second study, whose subject was T cells in Graves' hyperthyroidism and ophthalmopathy.

Sequenced here: peripheral blood mononuclear cells (PBMCs), sampled at new diagnosis, from a patient treated with antithyroid drugs. This clonotype was sampled from a man aged 40-49 years with Graves disease.

The CDR3 region is CATTRDRENTEAFF. For the CDR3, the DNA is TGTGCCACCACGCGGGACAGGGAGAACACTGAAGCTTTCTTT. The chain carries TRBV11-2 and TRBJ1-1; TRBD1 matches 9 bases. The CDR3 runs 14 residues. The J segment lost 1 base and the V segment lost 10 bases, leaving 7 bases of the junction unmatched. Germline V gene sequence: CDR1 SGHAT, CDR2 FQNNGV. The whole variable domain, remainder taken from reference TRBV11-2 and TRBJ1-1, is EAGVAQSPRYKIIEKRQSVAFWCNPISGHATLYWYQQILGQGPKLLIQFQNNGVVDDSQLPKDRFSAERLKGVDSTLKIQPAKLEDSAVYLCATTRDRENTEAFFGQGTRLTVV.